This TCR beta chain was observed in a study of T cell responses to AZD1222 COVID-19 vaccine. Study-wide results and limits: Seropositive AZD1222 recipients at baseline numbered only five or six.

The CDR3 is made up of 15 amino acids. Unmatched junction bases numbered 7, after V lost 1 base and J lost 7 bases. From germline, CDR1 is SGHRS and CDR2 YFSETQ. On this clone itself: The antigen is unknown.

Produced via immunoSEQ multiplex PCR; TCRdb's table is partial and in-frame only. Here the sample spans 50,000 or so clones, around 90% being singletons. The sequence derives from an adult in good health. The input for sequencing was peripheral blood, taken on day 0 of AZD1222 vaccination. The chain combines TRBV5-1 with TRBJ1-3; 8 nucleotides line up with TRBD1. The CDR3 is CASSLPTGQGNTIYF. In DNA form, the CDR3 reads TGCGCCAGCAGCTTGCCTACCGGACAGGGTAACACCATATATTTT.